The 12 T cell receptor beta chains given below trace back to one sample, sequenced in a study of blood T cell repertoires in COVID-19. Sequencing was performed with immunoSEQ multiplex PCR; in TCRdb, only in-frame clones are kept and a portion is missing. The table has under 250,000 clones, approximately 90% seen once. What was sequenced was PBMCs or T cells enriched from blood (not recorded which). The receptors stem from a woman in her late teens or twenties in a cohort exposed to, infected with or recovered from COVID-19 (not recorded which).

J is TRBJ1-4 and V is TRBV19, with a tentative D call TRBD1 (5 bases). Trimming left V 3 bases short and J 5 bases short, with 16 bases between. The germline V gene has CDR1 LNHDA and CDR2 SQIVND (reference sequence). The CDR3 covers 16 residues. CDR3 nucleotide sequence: TGTGCCAGTAGTATGGAAAGGGTCGGGGGAAATGAAAAACTGTTTTTT. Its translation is CASSMERVGGNEKLFF.

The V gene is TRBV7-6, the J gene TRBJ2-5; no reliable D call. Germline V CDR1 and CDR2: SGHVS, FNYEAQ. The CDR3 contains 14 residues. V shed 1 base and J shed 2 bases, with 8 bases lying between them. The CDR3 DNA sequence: TGTGCCAGCAGCTTAGGGCAAAGACAAGAGACCCAGTACTTC. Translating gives CASSLGQRQETQYF.

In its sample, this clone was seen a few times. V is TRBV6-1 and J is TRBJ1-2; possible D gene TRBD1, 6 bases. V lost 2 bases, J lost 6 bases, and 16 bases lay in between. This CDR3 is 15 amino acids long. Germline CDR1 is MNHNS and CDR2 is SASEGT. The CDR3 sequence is CASSESRGGPHGYTF. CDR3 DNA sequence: TGTGCCAGCAGTGAAAGCCGAGGGGGACCCCATGGCTACACCTTC.

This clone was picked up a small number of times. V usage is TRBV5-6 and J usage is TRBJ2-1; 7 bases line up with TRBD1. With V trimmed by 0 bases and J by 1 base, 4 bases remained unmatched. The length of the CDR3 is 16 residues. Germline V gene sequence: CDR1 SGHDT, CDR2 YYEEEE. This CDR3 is CASSLERGRSYNEQFF. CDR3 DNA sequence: TGTGCCAGCAGCTTGGAGAGGGGGCGTTCCTACAATGAGCAGTTCTTC.

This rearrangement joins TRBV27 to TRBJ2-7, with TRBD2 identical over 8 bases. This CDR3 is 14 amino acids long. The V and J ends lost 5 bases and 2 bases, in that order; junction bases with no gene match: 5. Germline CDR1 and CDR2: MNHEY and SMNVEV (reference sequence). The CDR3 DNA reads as TGTGCCAGCAGTCCCCGGGAGGGGGCCTACGAGCAGTACTTC. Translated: CASSPREGAYEQYF.

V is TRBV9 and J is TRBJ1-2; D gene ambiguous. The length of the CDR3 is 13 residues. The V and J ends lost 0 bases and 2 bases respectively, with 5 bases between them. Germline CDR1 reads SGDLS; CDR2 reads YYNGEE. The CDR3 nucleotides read TGTGCCAGCAGCGTAGTTATGAACTATGGCTACACCTTC. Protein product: CASSVVMNYGYTF.

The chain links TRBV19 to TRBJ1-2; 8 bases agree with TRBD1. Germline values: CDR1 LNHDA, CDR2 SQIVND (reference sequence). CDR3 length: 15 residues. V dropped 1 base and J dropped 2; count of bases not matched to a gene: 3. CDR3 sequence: CASSIGDRRNYGYTF. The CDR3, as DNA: TGTGCCAGTAGTATAGGGGACAGGAGAAACTATGGCTACACCTTC.

The CDR3 sequence is CASDEGQAGNTIYF. The CDR3 bases are TGTGCCAGCGACGAGGGACAGGCTGGAAACACCATATATTTT. The chain links TRBV25-1 to TRBJ1-3, with 8 bases that match TRBD1. Germline V gene sequence: CDR1 MGHDK, CDR2 SYGVNS. This CDR3 comprises 14 residues. Unmatched junction bases numbered 5, after V lost 8 bases and J lost 2 bases.

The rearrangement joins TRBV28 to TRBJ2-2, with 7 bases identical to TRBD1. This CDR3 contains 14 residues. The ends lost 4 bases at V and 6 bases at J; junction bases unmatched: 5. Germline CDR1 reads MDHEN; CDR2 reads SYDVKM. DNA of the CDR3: TGTGCCAGCAGTTATCCGCAGGGGGCCGGGGAGCTGTTTTTT. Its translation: CASSYPQGAGELFF.

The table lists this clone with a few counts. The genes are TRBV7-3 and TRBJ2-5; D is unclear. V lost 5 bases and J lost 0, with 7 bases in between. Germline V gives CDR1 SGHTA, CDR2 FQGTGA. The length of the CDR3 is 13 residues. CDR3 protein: CASSPGYQETQYF. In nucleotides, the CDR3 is TGTGCCAGCAGCCCCGGGTACCAAGAGACCCAGTACTTC.

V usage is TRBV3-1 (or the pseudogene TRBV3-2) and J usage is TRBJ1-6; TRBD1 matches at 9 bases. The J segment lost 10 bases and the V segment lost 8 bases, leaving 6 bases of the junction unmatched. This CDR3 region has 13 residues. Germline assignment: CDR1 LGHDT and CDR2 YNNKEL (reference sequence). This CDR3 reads CASGDRESSPLHF. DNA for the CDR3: TGTGCCAGCGGGGACAGGGAGAGCTCACCCCTCCACTTT.

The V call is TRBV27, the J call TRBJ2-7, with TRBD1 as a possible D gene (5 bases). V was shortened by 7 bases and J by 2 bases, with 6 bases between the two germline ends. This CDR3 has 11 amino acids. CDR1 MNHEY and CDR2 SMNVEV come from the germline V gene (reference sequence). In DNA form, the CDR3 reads TGTGCCAGCATGGACACCTACGAGCAGTACTTC. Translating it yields CASMDTYEQYF.